The rows below give T cell receptor beta chains drawn from one sample of a study of PD-1 blockade in classical Hodgkin lymphoma. Here immunoSEQ multiplex PCR was the method, and the copy in TCRdb shows in-frame clones only, minus some. The table has tens of thousands of clones, about 90% seen once. This material consisted of peripheral blood mononuclear cells (PBMCs), taken before the fourth cycle of nivolumab. All receptors come from a human donor with classical Hodgkin lymphoma. CDR3s include the opening cysteine and the closing phenylalanine or tryptophan. The order of the fields is D gene, clone size, J gene, V gene, CDR3 length, CDR3 protein, CDR3 DNA. D genes are given only for firm matches. Clone size is shown for a subset of rows, as once, few, many or a class of expanded clone.

d_call: -
clone_size: -
j_call: TRBJ2-3
v_call: TRBV30
cdr3_length: 13
cdr3_aa: CAWSPDRSDTQYF
cdr3_nt: TGTGCCTGGAGTCCGGACAGATCAGATACGCAGTATTTT

d_call: -
clone_size: -
j_call: TRBJ2-1
v_call: TRBV4-1
cdr3_length: 14
cdr3_aa: CASSLSDSQNEQFF
cdr3_nt: TGCGCCAGCAGTCTTTCGGACAGCCAAAATGAGCAGTTCTTC

d_call: -
clone_size: -
j_call: TRBJ2-1
v_call: TRBV27
cdr3_length: 14
cdr3_aa: CASSFSPDNNEQFF
cdr3_nt: TGTGCCAGCAGTTTTAGTCCGGACAACAATGAGCAGTTCTTC

d_call: -
clone_size: -
j_call: TRBJ2-7
v_call: TRBV2
cdr3_length: 14
cdr3_aa: CAIGPGGRSYEQYF
cdr3_nt: TGTGCCATCGGTCCCGGCGGCAGGTCCTACGAGCAGTACTTC

d_call: -
clone_size: -
j_call: TRBJ1-1
v_call: TRBV5-1
cdr3_length: 14
cdr3_aa: CASSFGDKNTEAFF
cdr3_nt: TGCGCCAGCAGCTTCGGGGACAAAAACACTGAAGCTTTCTTT

d_call: -
clone_size: -
j_call: TRBJ2-5
v_call: TRBV9
cdr3_length: 15
cdr3_aa: CASSPRWGVEETQYF
cdr3_nt: TGTGCCAGCAGCCCCCGGTGGGGGGTAGAAGAGACCCAGTACTTC

d_call: -
clone_size: -
j_call: TRBJ1-4
v_call: TRBV15
cdr3_length: 15
cdr3_aa: CATSSGKDINEKLFF
cdr3_nt: TGTGCCACCAGCAGTGGGAAGGACATTAATGAAAAACTGTTTTTT

d_call: -
clone_size: -
j_call: TRBJ1-2
v_call: TRBV7-2
cdr3_length: 13
cdr3_aa: CASSPGLDYGYTF
cdr3_nt: TGTGCCAGCAGCCCGGGACTGGACTATGGCTACACCTTC

d_call: -
clone_size: -
j_call: TRBJ1-1
v_call: TRBV18
cdr3_length: 13
cdr3_aa: CATTLRFNTEAFF
cdr3_nt: TGTGCCACCACGCTCAGGTTTAACACTGAAGCTTTCTTT

d_call: -
clone_size: -
j_call: TRBJ2-7
v_call: TRBV9
cdr3_length: 15
cdr3_aa: CASSGGAGSLREQYF
cdr3_nt: TGTGCCAGCAGCGGCGGGGCAGGCTCTTTACGGGAGCAGTACTTC

d_call: -
clone_size: -
j_call: TRBJ2-7
v_call: TRBV28
cdr3_length: 13
cdr3_aa: CASSLPLPREQYF
cdr3_nt: TGTGCCAGCAGTTTACCCCTACCGCGCGAGCAGTACTTC

d_call: TRBD1
clone_size: -
j_call: TRBJ2-3
v_call: TRBV7-3
cdr3_length: 15
cdr3_aa: CASSSGTVGADTQYF
cdr3_nt: TGTGCCAGCAGCTCCGGGACAGTGGGGGCAGATACGCAGTATTTT

d_call: TRBD2
clone_size: -
j_call: TRBJ2-3
v_call: TRBV7-6
cdr3_length: 16
cdr3_aa: CASSPASGGAPDTQYF
cdr3_nt: TGTGCCAGCAGCCCAGCTAGCGGGGGGGCTCCAGATACGCAGTATTTT

d_call: -
clone_size: once
j_call: TRBJ2-2
v_call: TRBV13
cdr3_length: 17
cdr3_aa: CASLPQGRQGGTGELFF
cdr3_nt: TGTGCCAGCCTTCCTCAAGGGCGACAGGGAGGCACCGGGGAGCTGTTTTTT

d_call: TRBD2
clone_size: -
j_call: TRBJ2-3
v_call: TRBV29-1
cdr3_length: 14
cdr3_aa: CSVSGLAGGDTQYF
cdr3_nt: TGCAGCGTTTCGGGGCTAGCGGGGGGAGATACGCAGTATTTT

d_call: -
clone_size: -
j_call: TRBJ2-1
v_call: TRBV7-6
cdr3_length: 15
cdr3_aa: CASSSGGGGIDEQFF
cdr3_nt: TGTGCCAGCAGCTCTGGGGGGGGCGGGATCGATGAGCAGTTCTTC

d_call: -
clone_size: once
j_call: TRBJ2-1
v_call: TRBV5-1
cdr3_length: 15
cdr3_aa: CASSLSGGVGNEQFF
cdr3_nt: TGCGCCAGCAGCTTGTCTGGCGGGGTTGGCAATGAGCAGTTCTTC

d_call: -
clone_size: once
j_call: TRBJ1-6
v_call: TRBV11-3
cdr3_length: 16
cdr3_aa: CASSLEGVSYNSPLHF
cdr3_nt: TGTGCCAGCAGCTTGGAGGGGGTGTCCTATAATTCACCCCTCCACTTT

d_call: -
clone_size: -
j_call: TRBJ2-5
v_call: TRBV5-1
cdr3_length: 15
cdr3_aa: CASSFPGLAQETQYF
cdr3_nt: TGCGCCAGCAGCTTCCCCGGGCTGGCCCAAGAGACCCAGTACTTC

d_call: -
clone_size: -
j_call: TRBJ1-6
v_call: TRBV19
cdr3_length: 15
cdr3_aa: CASTMGGRLSSPLHF
cdr3_nt: TGTGCCAGTACCATGGGGGGGCGCTTGAGTTCACCCCTCCACTTT

d_call: -
clone_size: -
j_call: TRBJ1-1
v_call: TRBV5-1
cdr3_length: 15
cdr3_aa: CASSLVGNGGTEAFF
cdr3_nt: TGCGCCAGCAGCTTGGTAGGGAATGGTGGCACTGAAGCTTTCTTT

d_call: -
clone_size: -
j_call: TRBJ2-1
v_call: TRBV6-5
cdr3_length: 15
cdr3_aa: CASSYAEMGTQDQFF
cdr3_nt: TGTGCCAGCAGTTACGCCGAGATGGGTACACAAGATCAGTTCTTC

d_call: -
clone_size: -
j_call: TRBJ2-2
v_call: TRBV6-1
cdr3_length: 12
cdr3_aa: CASAANTGELFF
cdr3_nt: TGTGCCAGCGCAGCGAACACCGGGGAGCTGTTTTTT

d_call: -
clone_size: -
j_call: TRBJ2-3
v_call: TRBV27
cdr3_length: 15
cdr3_aa: CASSSASESTDTQYF
cdr3_nt: TGTGCCAGCAGTTCGGCTAGCGAAAGCACAGATACGCAGTATTTT

d_call: -
clone_size: -
j_call: TRBJ2-5
v_call: TRBV5-1
cdr3_length: 13
cdr3_aa: CASRGDTQETQYF
cdr3_nt: TGCGCCAGCAGGGGGGACACCCAAGAGACCCAGTACTTC

d_call: -
clone_size: -
j_call: TRBJ1-1
v_call: TRBV6-5
cdr3_length: 15
cdr3_aa: CASSYDSLSNTEAFF
cdr3_nt: TGTGCCAGCAGTTACGACAGCCTGTCGAACACTGAAGCTTTCTTT

d_call: -
clone_size: -
j_call: TRBJ2-2
v_call: TRBV7-2
cdr3_length: 15
cdr3_aa: CASSLDSTGTGELFF
cdr3_nt: TGTGCCAGCAGCTTAGACTCCACTGGGACCGGGGAGCTGTTTTTT

d_call: -
clone_size: -
j_call: TRBJ1-2
v_call: TRBV19
cdr3_length: 14
cdr3_aa: CASSIVQPPEGYTF
cdr3_nt: TGTGCCAGTAGTATAGTGCAGCCTCCGGAGGGCTACACCTTC

d_call: -
clone_size: -
j_call: TRBJ2-1
v_call: TRBV5-1
cdr3_length: 16
cdr3_aa: CASSLSVLGGQHEQFF
cdr3_nt: TGCGCCAGCAGCTTGTCCGTTTTAGGGGGACAACATGAGCAGTTCTTC

d_call: -
clone_size: -
j_call: TRBJ1-2
v_call: TRBV28
cdr3_length: 14
cdr3_aa: CASLPGDNSYGYTF
cdr3_nt: TGTGCCAGCCTCCCTGGGGACAATTCCTATGGCTACACCTTC

d_call: -
clone_size: -
j_call: TRBJ1-6
v_call: TRBV2
cdr3_length: 15
cdr3_aa: CASSLTGSYNSPLHF
cdr3_nt: TGTGCCAGCAGCCTCACTGGCTCCTATAATTCACCCCTCCACTTT

d_call: -
clone_size: -
j_call: TRBJ1-2
v_call: TRBV2
cdr3_length: 13
cdr3_aa: CASSESTGFGYTF
cdr3_nt: TGTGCCAGCAGTGAAAGTACAGGGTTTGGCTACACCTTC

d_call: TRBD1
clone_size: -
j_call: TRBJ1-2
v_call: TRBV7-9
cdr3_length: 15
cdr3_aa: CASSLAGGHGGGYTF
cdr3_nt: TGTGCCAGCAGCTTAGCAGGGGGCCATGGTGGTGGCTACACCTTC

d_call: -
clone_size: -
j_call: TRBJ2-3
v_call: TRBV7-2
cdr3_length: 15
cdr3_aa: CASSLGQPRADTQYF
cdr3_nt: TGTGCCAGCAGCTTAGGGCAACCCCGCGCAGATACGCAGTATTTT

d_call: -
clone_size: -
j_call: TRBJ2-7
v_call: TRBV9
cdr3_length: 15
cdr3_aa: CASSGGYRDPYEQYF
cdr3_nt: TGTGCCAGCAGCGGGGGGTACAGGGACCCCTACGAGCAGTACTTC

d_call: -
clone_size: -
j_call: TRBJ2-5
v_call: TRBV6-1
cdr3_length: 11
cdr3_aa: CASRGQETQYF
cdr3_nt: TGTGCCAGCAGGGGACAAGAGACCCAGTACTTC

d_call: TRBD2
clone_size: -
j_call: TRBJ2-1
v_call: TRBV27
cdr3_length: 14
cdr3_aa: CASRLAGGDNEQFF
cdr3_nt: TGTGCCAGCCGGCTAGCGGGGGGCGACAATGAGCAGTTCTTC

d_call: -
clone_size: few
j_call: TRBJ1-1
v_call: TRBV2
cdr3_length: 13
cdr3_aa: CASNDRLNTEAFF
cdr3_nt: TGTGCCAGCAACGACAGGTTGAACACTGAAGCTTTCTTT

d_call: -
clone_size: -
j_call: TRBJ2-3
v_call: TRBV10-3
cdr3_length: 13
cdr3_aa: CAISEDHPDTQYF
cdr3_nt: TGTGCCATCAGTGAGGACCACCCAGATACGCAGTATTTT

d_call: TRBD1
clone_size: -
j_call: TRBJ1-4
v_call: TRBV13
cdr3_length: 17
cdr3_aa: CASSLGQGDPHNEKLFF
cdr3_nt: TGTGCCAGCAGCTTGGGACAGGGGGACCCCCACAATGAAAAACTGTTTTTT

d_call: -
clone_size: -
j_call: TRBJ2-5
v_call: TRBV21-1
cdr3_length: 15
cdr3_aa: CASSEVKEQKETQYF
cdr3_nt: TGTGCCAGCAGTGAGGTAAAAGAACAGAAAGAGACCCAGTACTTC

d_call: -
clone_size: -
j_call: TRBJ2-7
v_call: TRBV4-2
cdr3_length: 14
cdr3_aa: CASSQGFLSYEQYF
cdr3_nt: TGTGCCAGCAGCCAGGGATTTTTGTCTTACGAGCAGTACTTC

d_call: -
clone_size: -
j_call: TRBJ1-5
v_call: TRBV5-1
cdr3_length: 15
cdr3_aa: CASSLGGDSNQPQHF
cdr3_nt: TGCGCCAGCAGCTTAGGAGGGGATAGCAATCAGCCCCAGCATTTT

d_call: -
clone_size: -
j_call: TRBJ2-7
v_call: TRBV19
cdr3_length: 13
cdr3_aa: CASPLPRVLKQYF
cdr3_nt: TGTGCCAGTCCCCTCCCCCGGGTCCTGAAGCAGTACTTC

d_call: TRBD2
clone_size: -
j_call: TRBJ2-1
v_call: TRBV19
cdr3_length: 17
cdr3_aa: CASSMAGGISSYNEQFF
cdr3_nt: TGTGCCAGTAGTATGGCGGGGGGTATTAGCTCCTACAATGAGCAGTTCTTC

d_call: -
clone_size: -
j_call: TRBJ1-6
v_call: TRBV5-6
cdr3_length: 14
cdr3_aa: CASSLDTLNSPLHF
cdr3_nt: TGTGCCAGCAGCTTAGACACGCTTAATTCACCCCTCCACTTT

d_call: -
clone_size: -
j_call: TRBJ2-3
v_call: TRBV5-1
cdr3_length: 14
cdr3_aa: CARLQGSGTDTQYF
cdr3_nt: TGCGCCAGACTACAGGGCTCGGGCACAGATACGCAGTATTTT

d_call: -
clone_size: -
j_call: TRBJ1-1
v_call: TRBV15
cdr3_length: 16
cdr3_aa: CATSRPVSGGVTEAFF
cdr3_nt: TGTGCCACCAGCAGACCGGTTTCGGGGGGAGTGACTGAAGCTTTCTTT

d_call: TRBD2
clone_size: -
j_call: TRBJ2-7
v_call: TRBV6-5
cdr3_length: 13
cdr3_aa: CASRRDYPYEQYF
cdr3_nt: TGTGCCAGCAGAAGGGACTACCCATACGAGCAGTACTTC

d_call: -
clone_size: once
j_call: TRBJ1-6
v_call: TRBV10-1
cdr3_length: 13
cdr3_aa: CASFRSIDSPLHF
cdr3_nt: TGCGCCAGCTTCCGGTCTATTGATTCACCCCTCCACTTT